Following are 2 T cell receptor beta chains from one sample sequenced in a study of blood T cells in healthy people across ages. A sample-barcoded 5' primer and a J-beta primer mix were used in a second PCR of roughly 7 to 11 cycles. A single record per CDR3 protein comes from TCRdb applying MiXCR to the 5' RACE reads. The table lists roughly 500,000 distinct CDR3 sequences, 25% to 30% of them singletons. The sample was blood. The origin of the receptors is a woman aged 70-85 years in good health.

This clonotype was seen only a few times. The CDR3 bases are TGTGCCAGCAGCTTAGATCCAGAGCGCTCCTACGAGCAGTACTTC. It codes for CASSLDPERSYEQYF. The rearrangement joins TRBV11-2 to TRBJ2-7; D uncertain. CDR1 and CDR2 (germline): SGHAT, FQNNGV. The CDR3 is 15 amino acids. V dropped 0 bases and J dropped 0 bases, with 9 bases sitting between them.

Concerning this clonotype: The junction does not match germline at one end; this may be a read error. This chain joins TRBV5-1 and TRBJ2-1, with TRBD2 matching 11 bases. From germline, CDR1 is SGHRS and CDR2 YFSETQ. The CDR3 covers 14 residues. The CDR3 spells CAGSLLAGDNEQFF. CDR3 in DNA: TGCGCCGGCAGCTTACTAGCGGGGGATAATGAGCAGTTCTTC.